Sequencing of this TCR beta chain was carried out in a study of regulatory T cells in long-lasting Graves disease (dated by TCRdb to the early 2020s). In the study overall: Antithyroid drugs had been taken for less than 3 months by newly diagnosed Graves' disease patients. The study took place in China and was registered as a clinical trial. A total of roughly 33 samples underwent TCR sequencing: about 13 from persistent and about 20 from newly diagnosed Graves' disease patients. Patients with persistent Graves' disease were compared with patients with newly diagnosed Graves' disease using TCR sequencing and RNA sequencing of peripheral blood.

Broader findings and caveats from the paper: Compared with newly diagnosed patients, patients with persistent Graves' disease had lower TCR Shannon entropy and fewer highly expanded clones, which suggests clonal expansion. The authors acknowledged the small sample size as a limitation that may reduce accuracy. Sequencing and analysis were restricted to the TCR beta chain. The study examined only peripheral blood because the primary lesion, thyroid tissue, could not be accessed. Persistent patients shared more public clonotypes among themselves (around 2,500) than newly diagnosed patients did (about 1,000).

This clonotype has a count of ten or more. It lacks a known antigen. No much larger clonotype is one base removed from it; base qualities were not supplied. Library method: multiplex PCR. The reads were generated on an Illumina HiSeq 4000. TCR beta libraries were built with iRepertoire HTBI primers and Arm-PCR amplification of CDR3 regions. Before sequencing, the PCR products underwent gel purification. The published analysis was carried out like this. Gene usage analysis of CDR3 amino acid clonotypes used the 62 TRBV and around 13 TRBJ segments found across samples. Filtered high-quality paired reads were merged into contigs using COPE and FqMerger. BLAST was used to align contigs to the IMGT TRBV, TRBD and TRBJ reference genes, and CDR3 was defined following IMGT. Any clonotype with a frequency above 0.1% was counted as a highly expanded clone. Repertoire diversity was measured by Shannon entropy, and V-J evenness by the Gini coefficient. A clonotype found in more than one individual was treated as public. The public reads were quality trimmed at Q25 with fastp and then assembled into clones with MiXCR by TCRdb, keeping productive beta chains. Rows are combined by CDR3 protein, so each entry shows the most common genes and DNA. It is TCRdb's table, rather than the study itself, that gives the V and J calls and clone size. The sample table holds about 540,000 distinct CDR3 sequences, of which 13% were seen once. 10% of the sample is in the top ten clones.

Read against the paper, the sample's time point label means: newly diagnosed GD, antithyroid drugs for less than 3 months. For both TCR sequencing and RNA sequencing, RNA was extracted from PBMCs using TRIzol. The diagnosis of Graves' disease followed American Thyroid Association guidelines. Patients were recruited from an endocrinology department in Xi'an, China. Each patient gave about 10 milliliters of peripheral blood, collected in an EDTA anticoagulant tube. Ficoll Paque Plus density gradient separation was used to isolate PBMCs, and no further T cell sorting was done. An Agilent 2100 Bioanalyzer and agarose gel were used to assess RNA quality, and a NanoDrop 2000 was used to measure RNA concentration. Separately, the same data were catalogued under a study of T cells in Graves' hyperthyroidism and ophthalmopathy. As that second paper reports: Stable Graves' hyperthyroidism was defined as no progression to ophthalmopathy during 18 months of follow-up. Hyperthyroidism patients were newly diagnosed, with disease duration under 2 months, and aged 18 to 65 years. Patients with uncontrolled infections, other autoimmune diseases, pregnancy or lactation were excluded. Diagnoses relied on clinical symptoms, serum thyroxine and TRAb, thyroid ultrasound and orbital computed tomography. The first round of RT-PCR for the TCR CDR3 was performed with the HTBI primer set and the Qiagen OneStep RT-PCR kit. Most expanded thyroid clonotypes (frequency above 0.001) were also detected in blood, a finding suggesting that blood repertoires may reflect thyroid immune responses. In cross-validation, a model built on a 13 V-J signature told ophthalmopathy apart from stable hyperthyroidism with less than 90% sensitivity and about 81% specificity, and in testing the same model reached 80%/75%. In validation, progression to ophthalmopathy was predicted by the model with nearly 71% sensitivity and just over 72% specificity, a median of 6.5 months before onset. A discovery cohort of about 96 patients, about 40 with Graves' ophthalmopathy and 57 with stable Graves' hyperthyroidism, was used to find distinguishing TCR V-J signatures. Prospective prediction of ophthalmopathy was tested in an independent validation cohort of under 20 hyperthyroidism patients and 15 to 17 patients who later progressed to ophthalmopathy. The 100 or so discovery patients were divided at random into training and test sets in a 7:3 ratio. Thyroid tissue and blood T-cell repertoires from several Graves' hyperthyroidism patients were also compared in the study. After blood sampling, hyperthyroidism patients were treated with methimazole at a starting dose of 30 mg daily, and ophthalmopathy patients were treated with high-dose intravenous methylprednisolone. Libraries were constructed in a second round of multiplex PCR, after which size selection and purification were carried out. Sequencing of the libraries was done on an Illumina HiSeq2000 using paired-end 100 bp reads. SOAPnuke was used to process the raw data, removing reads that contained adapters or uncalled bases, had a mean Phred below 15, or lacked an exact match to the constant primer or identifier. COPE v1.2.5 was used to merge the high-quality paired reads, and each unique nucleotide sequence was defined as a clonotype. Clonotypes were aligned to IMGT TRBV, TRBD and TRBJ reference segments using MiTCR v1.1. Only V-J combinations with frequency above 0.0001, covering 99% to 99.2% of repertoires, were analysed. A TCS score was defined as the ratio of F50 (clonal expansion) to E x V (chaos), with BLOSUM62-based TCRdist applied between CDR3 peptides within each V-J. Welch's t-statistics and random forest reduced some 510 V-J features to 10 to 15, which were used in a naive Bayes classifier (R e1071). Sample size was not statistically predetermined, and blinding of investigators to group allocation was not performed. The paper reports TCR Vbeta CDR3 sequencing of some 140 peripheral blood samples: some 41 ophthalmopathy, roughly 74 hyperthyroidism and 17 progressor patients.

The sequence derives from a young man with Graves disease. Donor details come from another sample of the same person, matched by shared clones. This specimen consisted of peripheral blood mononuclear cells (PBMCs), obtained at new diagnosis, from a patient treated with antithyroid drugs.

The CDR3 has the sequence CASSVPGTAHGYTF. Here is the DNA: TGTGCCAGCAGCGTACCCGGGACAGCACATGGCTACACCTTC. Rearrangement joined TRBV9 to TRBJ1-2, and 7 junctional nucleotides match TRBD1. Unmatched junction bases come to 6, with V trimmed by 1 base and J by 6 bases. CDR3 length: 14 amino acids, cysteine to phenylalanine. CDR3 DNA only is kept here, 42 bases in frame from base 1. The germline V gene supplies CDR1 SGDLS and CDR2 YYNGEE. Outside the CDR3, residues come from the reference TRBV9 and TRBJ1-2 proteins, so the full variable domain is: DSGVTQTPKHLITATGQRVTLRCSPRSGDLSVYWYQQSLDQGLQFLIQYYNGEERAKGNILERFSAQQFPDLHSELNLSSLELGDSALYFCASSVPGTAHGYTFGSGTRLTVV.